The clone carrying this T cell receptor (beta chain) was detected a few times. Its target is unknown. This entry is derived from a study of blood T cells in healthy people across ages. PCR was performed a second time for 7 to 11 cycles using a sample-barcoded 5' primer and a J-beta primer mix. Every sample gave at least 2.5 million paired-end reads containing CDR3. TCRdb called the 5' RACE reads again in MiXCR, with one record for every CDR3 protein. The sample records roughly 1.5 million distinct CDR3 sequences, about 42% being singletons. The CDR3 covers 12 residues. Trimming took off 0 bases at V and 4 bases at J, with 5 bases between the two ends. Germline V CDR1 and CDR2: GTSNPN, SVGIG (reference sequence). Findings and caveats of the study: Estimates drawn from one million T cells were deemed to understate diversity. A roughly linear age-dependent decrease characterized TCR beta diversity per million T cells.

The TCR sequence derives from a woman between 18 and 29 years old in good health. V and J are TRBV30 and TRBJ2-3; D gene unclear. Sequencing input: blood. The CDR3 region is CAWSVSSDTQYF. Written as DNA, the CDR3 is TGTGCCTGGAGTGTGTCCTCAGATACGCAGTATTTT.